Listed below are T cell receptor beta chains from one sample, sequenced in a study of OX40 agonist ivuxolimab in advanced cancers. The assay was immunoSEQ multiplex PCR, and TCRdb's table has in-frame clones only and misses some. The sample yields just under 100,000 clones, approximately 93% seen once. The starting material was CD4+ or CD8+ T cells sorted from blood, obtained in a trial of the OX40 agonist ivuxolimab. These receptors all come from an adult with an advanced solid tumor such as melanoma, head and neck, liver or kidney cancer. Each CDR3 is given with its conserved first and last residue. A D gene is named only where the DNA matches it firmly. Size is omitted from some rows. Given values are once, few, many or a class for expanded clones.

j_call: TRBJ2-1
clone_size: .
d_call: .
v_call: TRBV7-3
cdr3_nt: TGTGCCAGCAGCGTCTCACGTGGGGGTGAGCAGTTCTTC
cdr3_aa: CASSVSRGGEQFF

j_call: TRBJ2-3
clone_size: .
d_call: .
v_call: TRBV5-6
cdr3_nt: TGTGCCAGCAGCCCTGGGGCAGGGTTTGGTACGTATTTT
cdr3_aa: CASSPGAGFGTYF

j_call: TRBJ2-2
clone_size: .
d_call: TRBD2
v_call: TRBV2
cdr3_nt: TGTGCCAGCAGTATTAGCGGGGGAGTCACCGGGGAGCTGTTTTTT
cdr3_aa: CASSISGGVTGELFF

j_call: TRBJ2-5
clone_size: .
d_call: .
v_call: TRBV18
cdr3_nt: TGTGCCAGCTCCCGGAGTTTTGGGGAGACCCAGTACTTC
cdr3_aa: CASSRSFGETQYF

j_call: TRBJ2-3
clone_size: .
d_call: .
v_call: TRBV5-1
cdr3_nt: TGCGCCAGCAGCTTGGGGGACAAGACAGATACGCAGTATTTT
cdr3_aa: CASSLGDKTDTQYF

j_call: TRBJ1-6
clone_size: .
d_call: .
v_call: TRBV18
cdr3_nt: TGTGCCAGCTCTCTCACCGACGGGAATTCACCCCTCCACTTT
cdr3_aa: CASSLTDGNSPLHF

j_call: TRBJ1-5
clone_size: .
d_call: TRBD1
v_call: TRBV7-9
cdr3_nt: TGTGCCAGCAGCTTAGATCGGGGACAGTCAAATAGCAATCAGCCCCAGCATTTT
cdr3_aa: CASSLDRGQSNSNQPQHF

j_call: TRBJ1-1
clone_size: .
d_call: .
v_call: TRBV18
cdr3_nt: TGTGCCAGCTCACGGACACCTACTATGAACACTGAAGCTTTCTTT
cdr3_aa: CASSRTPTMNTEAFF

j_call: TRBJ1-6
clone_size: .
d_call: .
v_call: TRBV5-1
cdr3_nt: TGCGCCAGCAGCTACCCGGGGAACAATTCACCCCTCCACTTT
cdr3_aa: CASSYPGNNSPLHF

j_call: TRBJ2-5
clone_size: .
d_call: .
v_call: TRBV6-4
cdr3_nt: TGTGCCAGCAGTGACTCGGAAGGGGGATCCCAGTACTTC
cdr3_aa: CASSDSEGGSQYF

j_call: TRBJ1-1
clone_size: .
d_call: .
v_call: TRBV19
cdr3_nt: TGTGCCAGTAGTACGTACCGGGGGGCGCGGGACACTGAAGCTTTCTTT
cdr3_aa: CASSTYRGARDTEAFF

j_call: TRBJ1-3
clone_size: few
d_call: .
v_call: TRBV6-5
cdr3_nt: TGTGCCAGCAGTTTTCGCGCCGGGACTGGGGGGAACACCATATATTTT
cdr3_aa: CASSFRAGTGGNTIYF

j_call: TRBJ1-6
clone_size: once
d_call: .
v_call: TRBV19
cdr3_nt: TGTGCCAGTAGTATAAGGGGGGCGAATTCACCCCTCCACTTT
cdr3_aa: CASSIRGANSPLHF

j_call: TRBJ1-2
clone_size: .
d_call: .
v_call: TRBV5-4
cdr3_nt: TGTGCCAGCAGCATCGCAGGGGTAGGGGGCTACACCTTC
cdr3_aa: CASSIAGVGGYTF

j_call: TRBJ2-1
clone_size: .
d_call: TRBD2
v_call: TRBV7-7
cdr3_nt: TGTGCTAGCAGCCCCGGGAAGCGACTAGCGGGAGTCGTCAATGAGCAGTTCTTC
cdr3_aa: CASSPGKRLAGVVNEQFF

j_call: TRBJ1-5
clone_size: .
d_call: TRBD1
v_call: TRBV6-5
cdr3_nt: TGTGCCAGCGGCAGGGGGCCGAATCAGCCCCAGCATTTT
cdr3_aa: CASGRGPNQPQHF

j_call: TRBJ2-3
clone_size: .
d_call: .
v_call: TRBV30
cdr3_nt: TGTGCCTGGGGGTGGGGGCAGGAGGGTAATACGCAGTATTTT
cdr3_aa: CAWGWGQEGNTQYF